Reported below is one T cell receptor (beta chain). Its antigen is undetermined. This entry belongs to a study of PD-1 blockade in mismatch repair-deficient tumors. Study-wide points: Rapid post-treatment expansion, then contraction, generally preceding radiologic response, marked tumor-resident clones.

TCR sequencing covered a few patients who responded to pembrolizumab. The CDR3 is 15 residues long. The ends were cut back, 3 bases at V and 2 bases at J, with 10 bases in the middle. Germline V gene lookup returns CDR1 MGHDK and CDR2 SYGVNS. Only in-frame clones appear in the TCRdb table, and some are missing; sequencing was by immunoSEQ multiplex PCR. The sample includes about 68,000 clones, around four fifths seen only once; the top ten take roughly 6%. The chain joins TRBV25-1 to TRBJ1-4; D is possibly TRBD1 (5 bases). The receptor comes from an adult with mismatch repair-deficient cancer. Here the sequenced sample was peripheral blood, taken 2 weeks after starting pembrolizumab. This CDR3 is CASSDTGPTNEKLFF. CDR3 DNA: TGTGCCAGCAGTGACACGGGACCCACTAATGAAAAACTGTTTTTT.